The T cell receptor (beta chain) under discussion was sequenced for a study of blood T cell repertoires in COVID-19. The V gene lost 4 bases and the J gene lost 0 bases, with 7 bases spanning the gap. The length of the CDR3 is 14 residues. Germline CDR1 MNHEY, CDR2 SMNVEV (reference sequence). Profiled with immunoSEQ multiplex PCR; TCRdb holds only in-frame clones, not every one. The profile shows roughly 360,000 clones, more than 75% of them singletons. The sequence was collected from a man under 40 who had recovered from COVID-19. The sequencing sample was made of PBMCs or T cells enriched from blood (not recorded which). The chain links TRBV27 to TRBJ1-5; no reliable D call. The CDR3 nucleotides are TGTGCCAGCAGTTCTAGAGATAGCAATCAGCCCCAGCATTTT. It encodes CASSSRDSNQPQHF.